The rows below give T cell receptor beta chains drawn from one sample of a study of beta chain features in type 1 diabetes. This table comes from immunoSEQ multiplex PCR, and its TCRdb copy is limited to in-frame clones, with some not included. The sample consists of roughly 150,000 clones, 9% of them appearing once. What was sequenced was central memory CD4+ T cells from blood. Source of these receptors: a woman aged 25 to 39 with type 1 diabetes. CDR3s include the opening cysteine and the closing phenylalanine or tryptophan. The D gene is left open where the match is weak. Clone size is given for some rows only: seen once, a few or many times, or a class if the clone is expanded.

v_gene: TRBV10-3
j_gene: TRBJ2-4
d_gene: NA
abundance: few
CDR3aa: CAISEPGAKNIQYF
CDR3nt: TGTGCCATCAGTGAGCCGGGGGCCAAAAACATTCAGTACTTC

v_gene: TRBV27
j_gene: TRBJ2-2
d_gene: TRBD2
abundance: NA
CDR3aa: CASSLSGLAGGYTGELFF
CDR3nt: TGTGCCAGCAGTTTGTCCGGACTAGCGGGAGGATACACCGGGGAGCTGTTTTTT

v_gene: TRBV18
j_gene: TRBJ2-7
d_gene: NA
abundance: NA
CDR3aa: CASSPFTAEYPYEQYF
CDR3nt: TGTGCCAGCTCACCATTTACAGCGGAATACCCCTACGAGCAGTACTTC

v_gene: TRBV2
j_gene: TRBJ1-2
d_gene: NA
abundance: few
CDR3aa: CASTQGNYGYTF
CDR3nt: TGTGCCAGCACACAGGGCAACTATGGCTACACCTTC

v_gene: TRBV18
j_gene: TRBJ1-2
d_gene: TRBD1
abundance: NA
CDR3aa: CASSPDQGASGYTF
CDR3nt: TGTGCCAGCTCACCCGATCAGGGGGCAAGTGGCTACACCTTC

v_gene: TRBV18
j_gene: TRBJ2-4
d_gene: TRBD1
abundance: many
CDR3aa: CASSPPRTGLAKNIQYF
CDR3nt: TGTGCCAGCTCACCACCGAGGACAGGGTTAGCCAAAAACATTCAGTACTTC

v_gene: TRBV7-9
j_gene: TRBJ1-1
d_gene: NA
abundance: few
CDR3aa: CASSPDIPTEAFF
CDR3nt: TGTGCCAGCAGCCCCGACATCCCCACTGAAGCTTTCTTT

v_gene: TRBV11-2
j_gene: TRBJ1-6
d_gene: NA
abundance: few
CDR3aa: CASSLRLQGQSPLHF
CDR3nt: TGTGCCAGCAGCTTACGTCTACAGGGTCAGTCACCCCTCCACTTT

v_gene: TRBV6-6
j_gene: TRBJ2-4
d_gene: NA
abundance: NA
CDR3aa: CASSQDYLAKNIQYF
CDR3nt: TGTGCCAGCAGCCAGGATTACCTAGCCAAAAACATTCAGTACTTC

v_gene: TRBV5-1
j_gene: TRBJ1-3
d_gene: NA
abundance: NA
CDR3aa: CASSFGIVGNTIYF
CDR3nt: TGCGCCAGCAGCTTCGGGATCGTCGGAAACACCATATATTTT

v_gene: TRBV19
j_gene: TRBJ1-1
d_gene: NA
abundance: many
CDR3aa: CASTPPGVPDAFF
CDR3nt: TGTGCCAGTACGCCACCGGGGGTCCCTGACGCTTTCTTT

v_gene: TRBV29-1
j_gene: TRBJ1-4
d_gene: NA
abundance: few
CDR3aa: CSVLGSVGDNEKLFF
CDR3nt: TGCAGCGTTTTAGGATCCGTCGGGGATAATGAAAAACTGTTTTTT

v_gene: TRBV7-9
j_gene: TRBJ1-4
d_gene: NA
abundance: few
CDR3aa: CASSLMSGEEKLFF
CDR3nt: TGTGCCAGCAGCTTGATGTCAGGGGAAGAAAAACTGTTTTTT

v_gene: TRBV30
j_gene: TRBJ1-2
d_gene: NA
abundance: few
CDR3aa: CALTLRTFGGYTF
CDR3nt: TGTGCCTTGACCCTGCGGACTTTCGGTGGCTACACCTTC

v_gene: TRBV18
j_gene: TRBJ2-3
d_gene: TRBD1
abundance: few
CDR3aa: CASSPDEGASTDTQYF
CDR3nt: TGTGCCAGCTCACCCGATGAGGGGGCGTCTACAGATACGCAGTATTTT

v_gene: TRBV7-9
j_gene: TRBJ1-5
d_gene: TRBD1
abundance: NA
CDR3aa: CASSLGTGGINQPQHF
CDR3nt: TGTGCCAGCAGCTTAGGGACAGGGGGCATCAATCAGCCCCAGCATTTT

v_gene: TRBV7-2
j_gene: TRBJ2-1
d_gene: TRBD2
abundance: NA
CDR3aa: CASSAPPGLANDEQFF
CDR3nt: TGTGCCAGCAGCGCCCCCCCGGGACTAGCTAACGATGAGCAGTTCTTC

v_gene: TRBV4-2
j_gene: TRBJ2-2
d_gene: TRBD1
abundance: few
CDR3aa: CASSWTGGTGGELFF
CDR3nt: TGTGCCAGCAGCTGGACAGGGGGCACTGGCGGGGAGCTGTTTTTT

v_gene: TRBV7-2
j_gene: TRBJ1-3
d_gene: TRBD1
abundance: NA
CDR3aa: CASSSGQPGNTIYF
CDR3nt: TGTGCCAGCAGCTCGGGACAGCCTGGAAACACCATATATTTT

v_gene: TRBV6-6
j_gene: TRBJ2-1
d_gene: NA
abundance: NA
CDR3aa: CASKEGNEQFF
CDR3nt: TGTGCCAGCAAGGAGGGGAATGAGCAGTTCTTC

v_gene: TRBV6-6
j_gene: TRBJ2-7
d_gene: NA
abundance: NA
CDR3aa: CASSPTTYEQYF
CDR3nt: TGTGCCAGCAGCCCTACTACCTACGAGCAGTACTTC

v_gene: TRBV18
j_gene: TRBJ1-1
d_gene: NA
abundance: NA
CDR3aa: CASSPPKNYNTEAFF
CDR3nt: TGTGCCAGCTCACCTCCCAAGAACTATAACACTGAAGCTTTCTTT

v_gene: TRBV2
j_gene: TRBJ1-1
d_gene: NA
abundance: NA
CDR3aa: CASSSGITEAFF
CDR3nt: TGTGCCAGCAGTTCAGGGATCACTGAAGCTTTCTTT

v_gene: TRBV6-5
j_gene: TRBJ1-5
d_gene: NA
abundance: NA
CDR3aa: CASSRLGASNQPQHF
CDR3nt: TGTGCCAGCAGTAGGTTAGGGGCTAGCAATCAGCCCCAGCATTTT